Each of the 3 T cell receptor beta chains below was sequenced from the same sample in a study of T cells in Graves' hyperthyroidism and ophthalmopathy. Researchers took RNA transcripts and amplified the TCR beta CDR3 regions from them. RT-PCR in the first round (using the HTBI primer set) targeted the TCR CDR3. TCRdb re-called the multiplex PCR reads with MiXCR, one entry per CDR3 protein. The sample contains about 720,000 distinct CDR3 sequences, roughly 17% of which appear only once. Input material: blood. The receptor set was obtained from a man younger than 35 with Graves' hyperthyroidism.

J is TRBJ2-7 and V is TRBV25-1, with D possibly being TRBD1 (6 bases). V was trimmed by 3 bases and J by 2 bases, leaving 11 bases between them. Germline loops: CDR1 MGHDK, CDR2 SYGVNS. The CDR3 is 14 residues long. The CDR3 protein is CASSEPTGTYEQYF. CDR3 bases: TGTGCCAGCAGTGAGCCGACAGGTACCTACGAGCAGTACTTC.

This clonotype appeared many times. The chain has TRBV6-1 and TRBJ2-3; D remains ambiguous. The CDR3 contains 20 residues. Per germline, CDR1 MNHNS and CDR2 SASEGT. Trimming pared 2 bases from V and 3 bases from J, leaving 27 bases between. This CDR3 reads CASSESPGLGAGPLTDTQYF. The CDR3 coding sequence is TGTGCCAGCAGTGAATCCCCTGGTCTCGGTGCAGGCCCCCTAACAGATACGCAGTATTTT.

This clonotype has only a few counts. The chain links TRBV29-1 to TRBJ2-6; 7 nucleotides match TRBD1. The germline V gene has CDR1 SQVTM and CDR2 ANQGSEA. The CDR3 contains 17 residues. V lost 7 bases, J lost 0 bases, and 12 bases stayed unmatched. DNA of the CDR3: TGCAGCGCCTCCGGGGACAGCTCGGGCTCTGGGGCCAACGTCCTGACTTTC. Its translation: CSASGDSSGSGANVLTF.